One sample yielded the 29 T cell receptor beta chains listed below, sequenced in a study of shared clonotypes between healthy human individuals. Terminally differentiated effector memory CD45RA+ cells were excluded by CCR7 positive selection of CD45RO-negative cells. Measured with immunoSEQ multiplex PCR; TCRdb has only the in-frame clones, and not every one. Here the sample spans 2 million to 2.5 million clones, 93% being singletons. Material: naive CD8+ T cells from PBMCs. These receptors were collected from a man aged 18 to 35 in good health. Some clones in this sample may be carry-over from other donors' samples.

This chain connects TRBV6-6 to TRBJ2-5; tentative D call: TRBD2 (6 bases). Germline V gene data show CDR1 as MNHNY and CDR2 as SVGAGI (reference sequence). Trimming cost V 0 bases and J 2 bases, with 13 bases left between them. There are 16 residues in the CDR3. The CDR3 nucleotides are TGTGCCAGCAGTTACTCTTCGGGAGAGGGACAAGAGACCCAGTACTTC. Protein product: CASSYSSGEGQETQYF.

This clone has just one count. The chain has TRBV21-1 and TRBJ2-1. TRBV21-1 constitutes a pseudogene. This CDR3 has 17 residues. CDR3 nucleotides: TGTGCCAGCAGCAAAGCCCCGTGGGACGGCTCCTACAATGAGCAGTTCTTC. This encodes CASSKAPWDGSYNEQFF.

V is TRBV6-1 and J is TRBJ2-5, with TRBD1 matching over 9 bases. There are 16 residues in the CDR3. The V gene's germline CDR1 is MNHNS and CDR2 SASEGT. J lost 5 bases, V lost 4 bases, and 11 bases had no gene match. CDR3 in DNA: TGTGCCAGCAGTGGACCTAGGACAGGGGTTTGGGAGACCCAGTACTTC. It specifies CASSGPRTGVWETQYF.

V and J are TRBV27 and TRBJ2-7; 11 bases line up with TRBD1. CDR1 is MNHEY, CDR2 SMNVEV, per germline (reference sequence). With 5 bases clipped from V and 6 bases from J, the junction kept 9 bases outside the gene matches. This CDR3 has 15 amino acids. The CDR3 spells CASSTTGTGGPEQYF. In DNA form, the CDR3 reads TGTGCCAGCAGTACAACCGGGACAGGGGGTCCCGAGCAGTACTTC.

With regard to this clone: Other nucleotide sequences in the sample specify the same CDR3. The DNA of the CDR3 is TGTGCCTGGAGTGTATCTGAAAAACTGTTTTTT. This gives the protein CAWSVSEKLFF. This sequence joins TRBV30 and TRBJ1-4; D not resolved. V dropped 0 bases and J dropped 7 bases, with 3 bases sitting between them. Per the germline V gene, CDR1 is GTSNPN and CDR2 is SVGIG (reference sequence). The CDR3 sequence is 11 residues long.

The chain employs TRBV10-2 and TRBJ1-5, with D maybe TRBD1 (6 bases). The germline V and J ends were trimmed by 7 bases and 2 bases, with 12 bases remaining between them. Germline CDR1 and CDR2: WSHSY and SAAADI. The CDR3 consists of 14 residues. The CDR3 here is CASTLNRGNQPQHF. CDR3 sequence (DNA): TGCGCCAGCACCTTAAACAGGGGCAATCAGCCCCAGCATTTT.

The chain joins TRBV27 to TRBJ2-7; D is unclear. V lost 0 bases and J 1 base, leaving 13 bases between the germline ends. Germline CDR1 reads MNHEY; CDR2 reads SMNVEV (reference sequence). CDR3 size: 16 residues. The CDR3: CASSLSRTARSYEQYF. Written as DNA, the CDR3 is TGTGCCAGCAGTTTATCTCGGACGGCTCGTTCCTACGAGCAGTACTTC.

V usage is TRBV12-5 and J usage is TRBJ1-1; D is perhaps TRBD1 (5 bases). The CDR3 spans 15 residues. Germline values: CDR1 LGHNT, CDR2 FRNRAP. V gave up 2 bases and J gave up 1 base, with 11 bases separating them. The CDR3 sequence is CASGLMGVGNTEAFF. The CDR3, as DNA: TGTGCTAGTGGTTTGATGGGGGTAGGGAACACTGAAGCTTTCTTT.

A single count supports this clone. The V call is TRBV29-1, the J call TRBJ2-6; tentatively, D is TRBD1 (5 bases). This CDR3 is 13 amino acids long. CDR1 is SQVTM and CDR2 is ANQGSEA in the germline V gene. Trimming removed 4 bases at V and 7 bases at J, with 11 bases between. The CDR3: CSVVGPPANVLTF. The DNA of the CDR3 is TGCAGCGTTGTGGGGCCCCCAGCCAACGTCCTGACTTTC. Full variable domain (missing parts from reference TRBV29-1 and TRBJ2-6): SAVISQKPSRDICQRGTSLTIQCQVDSQVTMMFWYRQQPGQSLTLIATANQGSEATYESGFVIDKFPISRPNLTFSTLTVSNMSPEDSSIYLCSVVGPPANVLTFGAGSRLTVL.

This clone is a singleton in its sample. The V and J genes are TRBV5-1 and TRBJ2-2; 9 nucleotides line up with TRBD1. Looked up from germline, CDR1 is SGHRS and CDR2 is YFSETQ. Losses at the gene ends were 5 bases for V and 5 bases for J; bases not matched to a gene: 10. This CDR3 spans 16 amino acids. CDR3 bases: TGCGCCAGCAGGTTTGACAGGGGGTCCTTTACCGGGGAGCTGTTTTTT. Translation gives CASRFDRGSFTGELFF. Full variable domain (outside the CDR3, taken from reference TRBV5-1 and TRBJ2-2): KAGVTQTPRYLIKTRGQQVTLSCSPISGHRSVSWYQQTPGQGLQFLFEYFSETQRNKGNFPGRFSGRQFSNSRSEMNVSTLELGDSALYLCASRFDRGSFTGELFFGEGSRLTVL.

This clone was counted a few times. V gene TRBV27 combines with J gene TRBJ1-2; tentative D call: TRBD1 (5 bases). Germline V gene lookup returns CDR1 MNHEY and CDR2 SMNVEV (reference sequence). The CDR3 is 14 residues long. V was cut by 5 bases and J by 4 bases, with 14 bases left in between. CDR3 sequence: CASSQRWGSYGYTF. CDR3 in DNA: TGTGCCAGCAGTCAACGCTGGGGCAGCTATGGCTACACCTTC.

The chain couples TRBV5-5 to TRBJ2-4, with D possibly being TRBD1 (5 bases). This CDR3 is built from 18 residues. V gave up 0 bases and J gave up 0 bases, with 16 bases separating them. Germline V gene data show CDR1 as SGHKS and CDR2 as YYEKEE (reference sequence). The CDR3 DNA sequence: TGTGCCAGCAGCTTGGGAGTTTCCGATGACAGAGCCAAAAACATTCAGTACTTC. Translating gives CASSLGVSDDRAKNIQYF.

This rearrangement joins TRBV6-5 to TRBJ2-1; 8 bases line up with TRBD2. The CDR3 spans 15 residues. Germline values: CDR1 MNHEY, CDR2 SVGAGI. With V trimmed by 7 bases and J by 2 bases, 7 bases remained unmatched. For the CDR3, the DNA is TGTGCCAGCACTGCCGGGGGACTAGCCTACAATGAGCAGTTCTTC. Translating it yields CASTAGGLAYNEQFF.

The rearrangement uses TRBV9 and TRBJ1-1; D is unresolved. Germline loops: CDR1 SGDLS, CDR2 YYNGEE. The CDR3 covers 14 residues. V was shortened by 2 bases and J by 10 bases, with 18 bases between the two germline ends. CDR3 sequence: CASSVNDQKMGAFF. CDR3 nucleotides: TGTGCCAGCAGCGTGAACGATCAAAAAATGGGAGCTTTCTTT.

The chain has TRBV6-1 and TRBJ2-7; D is unresolved. The CDR3 has 13 amino acids. Trimming took off 3 bases at V and 5 bases at J, with 11 bases between the two ends. Germline loops: CDR1 MNHNS, CDR2 SASEGT. CDR3 protein: CASSDPPRNEQYF. In DNA, the CDR3 is TGTGCCAGCAGTGACCCACCCCGGAACGAGCAGTACTTC.

The chain couples TRBV28 to TRBJ2-7, with D perhaps matching TRBD2 (6 bases). This CDR3 is 14 amino acids long. Per germline, CDR1 MDHEN and CDR2 SYDVKM. Trimming pared 4 bases from V and 2 bases from J, leaving 12 bases between. CDR3 region: CASSSAAGPYEQYF. The CDR3 bases are TGTGCCAGCAGTTCCGCCGCGGGGCCCTACGAGCAGTACTTC.

The chain has TRBV7-8 and TRBJ1-2; D gene ambiguous. Germline V CDR1 and CDR2: SGHVS, FQNEAQ. Trimming took off 3 bases at V and 3 bases at J, with 14 bases between the two ends. The CDR3 has 15 residues. The CDR3 DNA is TGTGCCAGCAGCTTTGGTAGGGAAGGGCACTATGGCTACACCTTC. It encodes CASSFGREGHYGYTF.

The rearrangement uses TRBV7-8 and TRBJ2-2; weak D call: TRBD2 (5 bases). The CDR3 runs to 16 residues. Trimming pared 1 base from V and 4 bases from J, leaving 13 bases between. Germline V gives CDR1 SGHVS, CDR2 FQNEAQ. CDR3 sequence reads: CASSLGTPWGTGELFF. The CDR3 DNA reads TGTGCCAGCAGCTTAGGGACTCCCTGGGGCACCGGGGAGCTGTTTTTT.

The chain links TRBV27 to TRBJ1-1; 9 bases align to TRBD1. The CDR3 runs to 16 residues. The V segment lost 1 base and the J segment 7 bases; nucleotides outside the gene matches: 10. Germline CDR1 is MNHEY and CDR2 is SMNVEV (reference sequence). The CDR3 loop reads CASSLFDAGTGYEAFF. CDR3 DNA: TGTGCCAGCAGTTTATTCGATGCGGGGACAGGGTATGAAGCTTTCTTT.

V and J are TRBV4-1 and TRBJ2-7; D is tentatively TRBD1 or TRBD2 (6 bases each). This CDR3 comprises 14 residues. Germline lookup yields CDR1 MGHRA and CDR2 YSYEKL. V was trimmed by 4 bases and J by 5 bases, leaving 15 bases between them. CDR3 in amino acids: CASSPRDTGDEQYF. Here the CDR3 DNA reads TGCGCCAGCAGCCCGCGGGACACTGGGGACGAGCAGTACTTC.

The rearrangement uses TRBV4-3 and TRBJ2-1; D not resolved. The length of the CDR3 is 14 residues. V lost 2 bases and J 9 bases, leaving 14 bases between the germline ends. Germline CDR1 reads LGHNA; CDR2 reads YSLEER. DNA for the CDR3: TGCGCCAGCAGCCAATCCCCGCGCGGTCCTGAGCAGTTCTTC. This gives the protein CASSQSPRGPEQFF.

This chain connects TRBV4-3 to TRBJ2-6; D is ambiguous. The ends were cut back, 4 bases at V and 1 base at J, with 20 bases in the middle. The CDR3 loop spans 19 amino acids. In germline, CDR1 is LGHNA, CDR2 YSLEER. The CDR3 sequence is CASSPRILQLTSGANVLTF. In DNA, the CDR3 is TGCGCCAGCAGCCCGAGGATCCTACAGTTAACGTCTGGGGCCAACGTCCTGACTTTC.

The chain links TRBV7-2 to TRBJ2-1; unclear D gene. V was clipped by 0 bases and J by 5 bases, with 5 bases between them. The CDR3 contains 13 residues. Looked up from germline, CDR1 is SGHTA and CDR2 is FQGNSA. DNA of the CDR3: TGTGCCAGCAGCTTAGCACCCCACAATGAGCAGTTCTTC. This encodes CASSLAPHNEQFF.

The chain is built from TRBV18 and TRBJ1-1, with 11 bases matching TRBD1. The V gene's germline CDR1 is KGHSH and CDR2 LQKENI. The CDR3 spans 14 residues. J gave up 4 bases and V 5 bases, and 3 bases lay outside the gene matches. The CDR3, as DNA: TGTGCCAGCTCAGCCGGGACAGGGGGCACTGAAGCTTTCTTT. This encodes CASSAGTGGTEAFF.

V is TRBV9 and J is TRBJ2-7, with D perhaps matching TRBD1 or TRBD2 (5 bases each). The CDR3 spans 16 residues. Germline CDR1 is SGDLS and CDR2 is YYNGEE. V lost 0 bases to trimming and J lost 0 bases, with 13 bases between them. CDR3 DNA: TGTGCCAGCAGCGTAGCCGGGACGGAGAACTCCTACGAGCAGTACTTC. It translates to CASSVAGTENSYEQYF.

The chain links TRBV2 to TRBJ2-7, with D maybe TRBD1 (8 bases). This CDR3 region has 14 residues. Germline CDR1 reads SNHLY; CDR2 reads FYNNEI. V was cut by 8 bases and J by 3 bases, with 17 bases left in between. CDR3 loop: CASQTGEGSYEQYF. CDR3 DNA: TGTGCCAGCCAGACAGGGGAGGGTAGCTACGAGCAGTACTTC. Full variable domain (remainder filled in from reference TRBV2 and TRBJ2-7): EPEVTQTPSHQVTQMGQEVILRCVPISNHLYFYWYRQILGQKVEFLVSFYNNEISEKSEIFDDQFSVERPDGSNFTLKIRSTKLEDSAMYFCASQTGEGSYEQYFGPGTRLTVT.

The V gene is TRBV7-9, the J gene TRBJ2-1; 11 nucleotides line up with TRBD2. The V gene's germline CDR1 is SEHNR and CDR2 FQNEAQ (reference sequence). The V and J ends lost 10 bases and 5 bases, in that order; junction bases with no gene match: 10. This CDR3 region has 15 residues. This chain's CDR3 is CAINSGTSGHNEQFF. The CDR3, as DNA: TGTGCCATCAATTCCGGGACTAGCGGACACAATGAGCAGTTCTTC.

This chain joins TRBV28 and TRBJ1-1; D uncertain. CDR1 MDHEN and CDR2 SYDVKM come from the germline V gene. V was cut by 4 bases and J by 7 bases, with 19 bases left in between. CDR3 size: 15 residues. CDR3 loop: CASSSSLDWRYEAFF. In nucleotides, the CDR3 is TGTGCCAGCAGTTCCTCCCTGGACTGGCGATATGAAGCTTTCTTT.

V gene TRBV30 combines with J gene TRBJ1-1; D call uncertain. Trimming removed 0 bases at V and 4 bases at J, with 9 bases between. The CDR3 spans 13 residues. Germline V gene lookup returns CDR1 GTSNPN and CDR2 SVGIG (reference sequence). CDR3 amino acids: CAWSVVQATEAFF. In nucleotides, the CDR3 is TGTGCCTGGAGTGTGGTCCAAGCCACTGAAGCTTTCTTT.